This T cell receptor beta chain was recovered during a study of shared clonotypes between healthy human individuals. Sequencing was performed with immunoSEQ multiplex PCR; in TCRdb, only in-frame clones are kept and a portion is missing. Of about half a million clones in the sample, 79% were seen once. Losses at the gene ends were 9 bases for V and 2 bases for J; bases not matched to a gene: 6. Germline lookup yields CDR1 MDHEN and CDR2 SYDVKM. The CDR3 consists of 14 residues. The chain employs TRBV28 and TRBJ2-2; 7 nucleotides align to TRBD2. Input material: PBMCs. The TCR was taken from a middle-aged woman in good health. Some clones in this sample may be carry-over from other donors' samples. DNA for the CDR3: TGTGCCAGTCGACTAGCAGAAAACACCGGGGAGCTGTTTTTT. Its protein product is CASRLAENTGELFF.